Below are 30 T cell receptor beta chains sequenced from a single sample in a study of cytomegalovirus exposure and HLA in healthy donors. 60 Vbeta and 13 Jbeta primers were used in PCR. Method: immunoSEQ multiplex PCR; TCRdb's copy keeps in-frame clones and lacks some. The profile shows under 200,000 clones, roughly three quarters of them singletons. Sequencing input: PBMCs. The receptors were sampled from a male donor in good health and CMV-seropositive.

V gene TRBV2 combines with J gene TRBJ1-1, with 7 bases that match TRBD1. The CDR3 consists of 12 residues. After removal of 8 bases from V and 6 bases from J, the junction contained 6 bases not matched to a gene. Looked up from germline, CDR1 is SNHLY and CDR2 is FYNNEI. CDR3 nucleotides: TGTGCCAGCGTGGGACAGAGAGCTGAAGCTTTCTTT. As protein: CASVGQRAEAFF.

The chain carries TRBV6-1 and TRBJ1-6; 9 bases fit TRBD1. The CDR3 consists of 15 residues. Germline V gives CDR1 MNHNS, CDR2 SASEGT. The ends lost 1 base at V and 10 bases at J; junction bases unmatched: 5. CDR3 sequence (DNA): TGTGCCAGCAGTGAAGTCGGGACAGGGTGGTCACCCCTCCACTTT. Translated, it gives CASSEVGTGWSPLHF.

The DNA for the CDR3 is TGTGCCAGCAGCGTAGAGGGAGGAGGAGAGACCCAGTACTTC. Its translation: CASSVEGGGETQYF. The chain couples TRBV9 to TRBJ2-5, with D tentatively TRBD2 (6 bases). This CDR3 has 14 residues. Germline V gene data show CDR1 as SGDLS and CDR2 as YYNGEE. The V end was cut by 0 bases, the J end by 4 bases, with 10 bases between.

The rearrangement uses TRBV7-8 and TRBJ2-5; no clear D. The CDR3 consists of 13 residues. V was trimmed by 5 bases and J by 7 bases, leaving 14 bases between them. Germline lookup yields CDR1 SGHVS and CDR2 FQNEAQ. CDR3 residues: CASSLEETGTQYF. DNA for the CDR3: TGTGCCAGCAGCCTCGAGGAGACCGGGACCCAGTACTTC.

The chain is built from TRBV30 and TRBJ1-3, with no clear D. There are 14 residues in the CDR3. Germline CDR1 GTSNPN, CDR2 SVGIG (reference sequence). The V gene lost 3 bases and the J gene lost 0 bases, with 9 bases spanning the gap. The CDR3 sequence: CAWRATNSGNTIYF. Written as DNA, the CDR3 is TGTGCCTGGAGAGCCACGAACTCTGGAAACACCATATATTTT.

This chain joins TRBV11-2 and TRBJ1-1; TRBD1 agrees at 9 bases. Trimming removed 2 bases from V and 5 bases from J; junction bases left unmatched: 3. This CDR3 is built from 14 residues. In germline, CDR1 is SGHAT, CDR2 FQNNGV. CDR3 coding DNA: TGTGCCAGCAGCTTACAGACAGGGGGGACTGAAGCTTTCTTT. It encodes CASSLQTGGTEAFF.

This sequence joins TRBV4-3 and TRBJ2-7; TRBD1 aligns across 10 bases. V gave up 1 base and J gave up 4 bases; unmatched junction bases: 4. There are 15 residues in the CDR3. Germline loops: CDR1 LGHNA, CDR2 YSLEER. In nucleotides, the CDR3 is TGCGCCAGCAGCCAAGCGGCGGGACAGGGGTACGAGCAGTACTTC. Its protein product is CASSQAAGQGYEQYF.

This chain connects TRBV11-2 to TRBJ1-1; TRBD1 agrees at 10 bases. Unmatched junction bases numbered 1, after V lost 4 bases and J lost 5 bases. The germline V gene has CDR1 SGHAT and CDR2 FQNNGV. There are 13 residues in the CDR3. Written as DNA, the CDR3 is TGTGCCAGCAGCTCGGACAGGGGGACTGAAGCTTTCTTT. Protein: CASSSDRGTEAFF.

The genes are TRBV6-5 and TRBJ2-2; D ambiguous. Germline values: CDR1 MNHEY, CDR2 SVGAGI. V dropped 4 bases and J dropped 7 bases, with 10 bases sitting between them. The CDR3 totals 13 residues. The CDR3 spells CASSLGSGGELFF. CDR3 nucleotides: TGTGCCAGCAGTTTAGGTTCGGGCGGGGAGCTGTTTTTT.

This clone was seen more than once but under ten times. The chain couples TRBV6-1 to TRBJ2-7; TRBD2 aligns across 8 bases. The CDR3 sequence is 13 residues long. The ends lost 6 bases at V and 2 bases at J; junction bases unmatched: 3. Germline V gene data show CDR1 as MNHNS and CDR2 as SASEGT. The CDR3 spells CASSPAGAYEQYF. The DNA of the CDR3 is TGTGCCAGCAGCCCAGCGGGAGCCTACGAGCAGTACTTC.

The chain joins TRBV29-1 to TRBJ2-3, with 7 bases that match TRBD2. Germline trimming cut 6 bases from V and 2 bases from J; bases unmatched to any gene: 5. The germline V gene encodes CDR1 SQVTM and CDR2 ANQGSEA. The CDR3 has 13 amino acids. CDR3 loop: CSVPAGYTDTQYF. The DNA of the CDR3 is TGCAGCGTGCCAGCGGGATACACAGATACGCAGTATTTT.

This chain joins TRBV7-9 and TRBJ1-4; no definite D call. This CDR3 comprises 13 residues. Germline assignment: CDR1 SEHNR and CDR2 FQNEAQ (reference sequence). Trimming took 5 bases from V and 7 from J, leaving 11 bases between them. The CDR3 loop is CASSKSGVEKLFF. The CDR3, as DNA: TGTGCCAGCAGCAAGTCCGGGGTTGAAAAACTGTTTTTT.

The chain's CDR3 is CASRVNGQGNFNEQFF. The CDR3 bases are TGTGCCAGTAGAGTTAACGGACAGGGGAATTTCAATGAGCAGTTCTTC. The chain uses TRBV19 and TRBJ2-1, with 9 bases lining up with TRBD1. There are 16 residues in the CDR3. The ends lost 6 bases at V and 6 bases at J; junction bases unmatched: 12. Germline V gene lookup returns CDR1 LNHDA and CDR2 SQIVND (reference sequence).

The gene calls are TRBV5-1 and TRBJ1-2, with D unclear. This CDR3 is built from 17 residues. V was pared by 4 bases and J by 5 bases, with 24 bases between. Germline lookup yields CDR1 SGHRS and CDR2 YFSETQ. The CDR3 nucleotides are TGCGCCAGCAGCCCGCGGGGATGGGGTCTATCCTCTTATGGCTACACCTTC. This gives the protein CASSPRGWGLSSYGYTF.

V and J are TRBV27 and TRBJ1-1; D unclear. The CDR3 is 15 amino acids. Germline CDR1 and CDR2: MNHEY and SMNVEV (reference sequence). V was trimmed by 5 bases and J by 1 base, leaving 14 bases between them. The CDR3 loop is CASSATVTGNTEAFF. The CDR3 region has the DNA TGTGCCAGCAGTGCAACCGTCACGGGGAACACTGAAGCTTTCTTT.

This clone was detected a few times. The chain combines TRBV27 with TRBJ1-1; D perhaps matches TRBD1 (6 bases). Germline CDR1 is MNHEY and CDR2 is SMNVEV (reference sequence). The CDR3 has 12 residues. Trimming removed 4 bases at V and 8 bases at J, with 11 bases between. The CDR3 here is CASSSGTPEAFF. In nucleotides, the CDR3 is TGTGCCAGCAGTTCCGGGACACCCGAAGCTTTCTTT.

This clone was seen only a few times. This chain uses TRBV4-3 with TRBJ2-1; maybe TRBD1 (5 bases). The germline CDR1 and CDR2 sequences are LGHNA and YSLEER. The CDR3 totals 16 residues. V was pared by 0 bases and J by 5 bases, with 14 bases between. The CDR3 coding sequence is TGCGCCAGCAGCCAAGAGTCCAGGGCGTACGACAATGAGCAGTTCTTC. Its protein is CASSQESRAYDNEQFF.

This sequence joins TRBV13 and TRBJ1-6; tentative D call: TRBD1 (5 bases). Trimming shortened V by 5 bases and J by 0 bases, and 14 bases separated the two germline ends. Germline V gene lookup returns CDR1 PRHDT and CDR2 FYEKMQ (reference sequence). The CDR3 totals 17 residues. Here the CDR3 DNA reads TGTGCCAGCAGCACGACAGTCCCAAGCTCCTATAATTCACCCCTCCACTTT. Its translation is CASSTTVPSSYNSPLHF. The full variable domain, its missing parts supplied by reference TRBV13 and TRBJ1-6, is AAGVIQSPRHLIKEKRETATLKCYPIPRHDTVYWYQQGPGQDPQFLISFYEKMQSDKGSIPDRFSAQQFSDYHSELNMSSLELGDSALYFCASSTTVPSSYNSPLHFGNGTRLTVT.

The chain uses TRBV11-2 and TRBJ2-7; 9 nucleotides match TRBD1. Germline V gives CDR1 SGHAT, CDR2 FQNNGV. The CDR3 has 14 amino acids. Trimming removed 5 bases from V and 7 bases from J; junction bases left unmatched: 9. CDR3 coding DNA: TGTGCCAGCAGCCTTGGACAGGGGATAAGGGAGCAGTACTTC. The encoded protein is CASSLGQGIREQYF.

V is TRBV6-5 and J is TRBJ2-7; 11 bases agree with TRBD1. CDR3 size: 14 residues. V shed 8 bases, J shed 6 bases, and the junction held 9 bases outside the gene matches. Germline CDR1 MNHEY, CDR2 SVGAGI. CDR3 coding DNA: TGTGCCAGCCGGACCGGACAGGGGGCCAGCGAGCAGTACTTC. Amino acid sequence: CASRTGQGASEQYF.

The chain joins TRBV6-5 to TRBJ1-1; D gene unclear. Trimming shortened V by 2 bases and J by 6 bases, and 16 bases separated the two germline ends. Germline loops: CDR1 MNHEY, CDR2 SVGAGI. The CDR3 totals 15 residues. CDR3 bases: TGTGCCAGCAGTTACGGCTCCCTAGAGTTGGCTGAAGCTTTCTTT. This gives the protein CASSYGSLELAEAFF.

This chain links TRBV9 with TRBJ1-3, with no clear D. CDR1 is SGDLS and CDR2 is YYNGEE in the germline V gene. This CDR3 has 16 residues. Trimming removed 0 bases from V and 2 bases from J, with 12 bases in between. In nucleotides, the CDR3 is TGTGCCAGCAGCGTAGAGGAGGGCAGACCTGGAAACACCATATATTTT. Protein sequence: CASSVEEGRPGNTIYF. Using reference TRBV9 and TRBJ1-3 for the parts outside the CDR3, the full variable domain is DSGVTQTPKHLITATGQRVTLRCSPRSGDLSVYWYQQSLDQGLQFLIQYYNGEERAKGNILERFSAQQFPDLHSELNLSSLELGDSALYFCASSVEEGRPGNTIYFGEGSWLTVV.

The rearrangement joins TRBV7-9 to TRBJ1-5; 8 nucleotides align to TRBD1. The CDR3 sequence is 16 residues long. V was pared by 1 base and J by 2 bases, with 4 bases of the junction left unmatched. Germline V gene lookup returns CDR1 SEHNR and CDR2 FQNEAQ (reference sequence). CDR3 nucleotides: TGTGCCAGCAGCTTAGGTGGACAGGGAGGCAATCAGCCCCAGCATTTT. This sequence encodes CASSLGGQGGNQPQHF.

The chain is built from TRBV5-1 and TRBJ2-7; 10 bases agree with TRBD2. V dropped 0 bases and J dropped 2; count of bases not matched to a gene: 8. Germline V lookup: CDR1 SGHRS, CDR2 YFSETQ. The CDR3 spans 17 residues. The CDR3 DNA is TGCGCCAGCAGCTTGGCGCCTAGCGGGGGCCAACCCTACGAGCAGTACTTC. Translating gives CASSLAPSGGQPYEQYF.

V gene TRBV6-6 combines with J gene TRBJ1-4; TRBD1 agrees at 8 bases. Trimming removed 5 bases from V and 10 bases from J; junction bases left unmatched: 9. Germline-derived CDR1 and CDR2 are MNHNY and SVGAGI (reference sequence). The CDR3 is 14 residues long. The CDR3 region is CASSLRDRPLKLFF. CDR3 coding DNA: TGTGCCAGCAGTCTTCGGGACAGGCCCTTAAAACTGTTTTTT.

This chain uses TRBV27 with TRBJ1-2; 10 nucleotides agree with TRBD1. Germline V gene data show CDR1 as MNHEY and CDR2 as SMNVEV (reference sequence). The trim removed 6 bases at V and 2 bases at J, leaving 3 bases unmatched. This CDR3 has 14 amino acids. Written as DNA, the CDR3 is TGTGCCAGCAGACCGACAGGGGGCAACTATGGCTACACCTTC. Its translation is CASRPTGGNYGYTF.

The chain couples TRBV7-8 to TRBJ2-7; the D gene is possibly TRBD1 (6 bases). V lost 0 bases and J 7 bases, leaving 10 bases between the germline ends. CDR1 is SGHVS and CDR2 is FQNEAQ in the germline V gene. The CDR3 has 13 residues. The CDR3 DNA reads TGTGCCAGCAGCTTAGCGCAAGGGACAGAGCAGTACTTC. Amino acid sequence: CASSLAQGTEQYF.

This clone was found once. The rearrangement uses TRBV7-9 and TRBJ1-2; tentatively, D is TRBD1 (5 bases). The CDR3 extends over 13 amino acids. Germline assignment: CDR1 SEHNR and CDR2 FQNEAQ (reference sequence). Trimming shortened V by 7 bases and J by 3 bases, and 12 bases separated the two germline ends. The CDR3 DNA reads TGTGCCAGCAAAGCCAGGGAAGACTATGGCTACACCTTC. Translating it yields CASKAREDYGYTF.

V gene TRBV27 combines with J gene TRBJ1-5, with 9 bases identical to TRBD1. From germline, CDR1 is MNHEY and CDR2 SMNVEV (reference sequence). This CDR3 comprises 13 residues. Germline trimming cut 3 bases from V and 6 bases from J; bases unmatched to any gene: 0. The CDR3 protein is CASSLGQGQPQHF. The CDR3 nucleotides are TGTGCCAGCAGTTTGGGACAGGGTCAGCCCCAGCATTTT.

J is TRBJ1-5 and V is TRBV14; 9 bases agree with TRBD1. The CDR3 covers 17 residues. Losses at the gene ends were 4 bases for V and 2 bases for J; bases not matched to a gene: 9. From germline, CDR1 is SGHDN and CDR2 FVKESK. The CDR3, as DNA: TGTGCCAGCAGCCGCGGACAGGGGAGGGAGGGCAATCAGCCCCAGCATTTT. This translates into CASSRGQGREGNQPQHF.